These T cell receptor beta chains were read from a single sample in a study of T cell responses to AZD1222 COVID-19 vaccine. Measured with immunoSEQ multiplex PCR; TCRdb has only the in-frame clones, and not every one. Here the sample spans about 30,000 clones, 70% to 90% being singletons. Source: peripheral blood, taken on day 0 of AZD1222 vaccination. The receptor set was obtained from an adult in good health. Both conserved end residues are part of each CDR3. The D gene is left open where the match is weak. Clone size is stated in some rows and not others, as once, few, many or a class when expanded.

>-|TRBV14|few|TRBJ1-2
CASRGSNYGYTF
TGTGCCAGCCGAGGGAGCAACTATGGCTACACCTTC
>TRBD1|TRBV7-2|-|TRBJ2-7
CASSVTGGNEQYF
TGTGCCAGCAGCGTGACAGGGGGCAACGAGCAGTACTTC
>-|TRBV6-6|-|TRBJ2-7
CASSPVGGTGQDEQYF
TGTGCCAGCAGTCCGGTCGGCGGGACGGGTCAAGACGAGCAGTACTTC
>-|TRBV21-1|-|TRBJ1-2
CASSKITGDYGYTF
TGTGCCAGCAGCAAAATAACAGGCGACTATGGCTACACCTTC
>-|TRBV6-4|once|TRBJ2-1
CASSDSWASQQFF
TGTGCCAGCAGTGACTCGTGGGCTAGCCAGCAGTTCTTC
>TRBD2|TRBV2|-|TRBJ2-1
CASSEGTSGSNEQFF
TGTGCCAGCAGTGAAGGGACTAGCGGGAGCAATGAGCAGTTCTTC
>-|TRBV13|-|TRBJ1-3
CASRQQGWSSGNTIYF
TGTGCCAGCAGACAGCAGGGCTGGAGCTCTGGAAACACCATATATTTT
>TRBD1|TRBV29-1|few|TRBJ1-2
CSVETGGGYTF
TGCAGCGTTGAAACAGGGGGTGGCTACACCTTC
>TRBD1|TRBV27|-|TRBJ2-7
CASGHGPHRRGQYEQYF
TGTGCCAGCGGTCATGGTCCACACCGCAGGGGGCAGTACGAGCAGTACTTC
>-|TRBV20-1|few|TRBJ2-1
CSASVGDYNEQFF
TGCAGTGCTAGTGTGGGGGACTACAATGAGCAGTTCTTC
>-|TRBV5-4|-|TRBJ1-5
CASSFRDQPQHF
TGTGCCAGCAGCTTCCGGGACCAGCCCCAGCATTTT
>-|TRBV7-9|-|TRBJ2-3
CASRADRGFTDTQYF
TGTGCCAGCAGAGCAGACAGAGGATTCACAGATACGCAGTATTTT
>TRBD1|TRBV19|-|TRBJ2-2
CASRGRDRSFTGELFF
TGTGCCAGTAGAGGCCGGGACAGAAGCTTCACCGGGGAGCTGTTTTTT
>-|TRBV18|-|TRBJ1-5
CASSQRRGDNQPQHF
TGTGCCAGCTCCCAGAGACGGGGGGACAATCAGCCCCAGCATTTT
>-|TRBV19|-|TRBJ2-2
CASSNPNTGELFF
TGTGCCAGTAGTAATCCGAACACCGGGGAGCTGTTTTTT
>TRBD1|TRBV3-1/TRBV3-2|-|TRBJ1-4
CASSQVTLHQGAGLFF
TGTGCCAGCAGCCAAGTCACCCTTCATCAGGGGGCGGGGTTGTTTTTT
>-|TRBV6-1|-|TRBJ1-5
CASSKEQGGPTTNQPQHF
TGTGCCAGCAGTAAAGAACAGGGTGGCCCCACCACCAATCAGCCCCAGCATTTT
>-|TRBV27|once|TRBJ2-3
CASSPMAGTDTQYF
TGTGCCAGCAGTCCAATGGCGGGCACAGATACGCAGTATTTT
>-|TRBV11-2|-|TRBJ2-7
CASSLAGGSKYEQYF
TGTGCCAGCAGCTTAGCGGGGGGCAGTAAGTACGAGCAGTACTTC
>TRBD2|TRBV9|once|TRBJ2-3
CASSVGTSGPDTQYF
TGTGCCAGCAGCGTCGGGACTAGCGGCCCCGATACGCAGTATTTT
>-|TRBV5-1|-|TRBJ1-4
CASTTEFATNEKLFF
TGCGCCAGCACCACGGAATTTGCAACTAATGAAAAACTGTTTTTT
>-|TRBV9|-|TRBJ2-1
CASSGNEQFF
TGTGCCAGCAGTGGGAATGAGCAGTTCTTC
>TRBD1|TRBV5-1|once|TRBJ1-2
CASSYGTGSNYGYTF
TGCGCCAGCAGCTACGGGACAGGGTCTAACTATGGCTACACCTTC
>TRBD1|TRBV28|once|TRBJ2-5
CASSPRDRGWETQYF
TGTGCCAGCAGTCCGCGGGACAGGGGTTGGGAGACCCAGTACTTC
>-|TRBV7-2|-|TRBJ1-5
CASSIQGNSNQPQHF
TGTGCCAGCAGCATACAGGGTAATAGCAATCAGCCCCAGCATTTT
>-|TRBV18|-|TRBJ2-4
CASSPKGIAKNIQYF
TGTGCCAGCTCACCAAAGGGGATAGCCAAAAACATTCAGTACTTC
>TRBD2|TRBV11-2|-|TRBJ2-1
CASSLDQVAGNEQFF
TGTGCCAGCAGCTTAGATCAGGTAGCGGGAAATGAGCAGTTCTTC
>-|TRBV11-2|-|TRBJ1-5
CASSLDAGLGTQHF
TGTGCCAGCAGCTTAGACGCGGGGCTGGGTACCCAGCATTTT
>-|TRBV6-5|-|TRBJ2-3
CASEASTSTDTQYF
TGTGCCAGCGAAGCTAGCACTAGCACAGATACGCAGTATTTT
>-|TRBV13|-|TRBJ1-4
CASSLRRGEKLFF
TGTGCCAGCAGCTTACGGAGGGGGGAAAAACTGTTTTTT
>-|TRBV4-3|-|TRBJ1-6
CASSPGPYNSPLHF
TGCGCCAGCAGCCCGGGGCCCTATAATTCACCCCTCCACTTT
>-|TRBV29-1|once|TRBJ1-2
CSAFGTDYGYTF
TGCAGCGCATTTGGGACGGACTATGGCTACACCTTC
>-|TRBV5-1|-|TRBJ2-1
CASSLAGAQNEQFF
TGCGCCAGCAGCTTGGCAGGGGCGCAGAATGAGCAGTTCTTC
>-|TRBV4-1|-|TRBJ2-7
CASSPRGEGPYEQYF
TGCGCCAGCAGCCCCCGGGGCGAGGGCCCCTACGAGCAGTACTTC
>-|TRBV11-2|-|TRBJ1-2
CASSLEGRYGYTF
TGTGCCAGCAGCTTAGAAGGCCGCTATGGCTACACCTTC
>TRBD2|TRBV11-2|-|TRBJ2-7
CASSPLPGLARVYEQYF
TGTGCCAGCAGTCCCCTACCGGGACTAGCGCGGGTTTACGAGCAGTACTTC
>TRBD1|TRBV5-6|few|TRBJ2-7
CASSLDVLGQGAYEQYF
TGTGCCAGCAGCTTGGACGTCCTGGGGCAGGGGGCCTACGAGCAGTACTTC
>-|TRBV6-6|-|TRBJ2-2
CASSYSGSTGELFF
TGTGCCAGCAGTTACTCGGGGTCCACCGGGGAGCTGTTTTTT
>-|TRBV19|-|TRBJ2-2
CASSSRGGDTGELFF
TGTGCCAGTAGTTCCAGGGGAGGAGACACCGGGGAGCTGTTTTTT
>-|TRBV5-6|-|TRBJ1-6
CASSLEDVNSPLHF
TGTGCCAGCAGCTTGGAGGACGTCAATTCACCCCTCCACTTT
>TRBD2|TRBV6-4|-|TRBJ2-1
CASSAETSGSNEQFF
TGTGCCAGCAGCGCCGAGACTAGCGGGAGCAATGAGCAGTTCTTC
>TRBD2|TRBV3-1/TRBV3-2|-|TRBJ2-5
CASSQPLTSGGGETQYF
TGTGCCAGCAGCCAACCTCTGACTAGCGGGGGTGGAGAGACCCAGTACTTC
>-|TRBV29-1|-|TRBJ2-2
CSVVGVRGELFF
TGCAGCGTTGTTGGGGTTAGGGGGGAGCTGTTTTTT
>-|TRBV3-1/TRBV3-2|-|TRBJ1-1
CASSHAAANTEAFF
TGTGCCAGCAGCCATGCCGCAGCGAACACTGAAGCTTTCTTT
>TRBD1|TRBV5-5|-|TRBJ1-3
CASSISTGSSGNTIYF
TGTGCCAGCAGCATTTCGACAGGGAGCTCTGGAAACACCATATATTTT
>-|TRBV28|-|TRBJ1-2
CATSLGSGYYGYTF
TGTGCCACCTCCTTGGGCTCAGGGTATTATGGCTACACCTTC
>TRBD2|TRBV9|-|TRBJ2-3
CASSERGLAGLTDTQYF
TGTGCCAGCAGCGAACGGGGACTAGCGGGCCTCACAGATACGCAGTATTTT
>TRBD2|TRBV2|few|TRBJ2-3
CASRSSFPSLAARDTQYF
TGTGCCAGCAGGAGCAGTTTTCCCAGTCTAGCGGCTCGCGATACGCAGTATTTT
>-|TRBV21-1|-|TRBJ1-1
CASSRSTGTTEAFF
TGTGCCAGCAGCCGGTCGACGGGGACTACAGAAGCTTTCTTT
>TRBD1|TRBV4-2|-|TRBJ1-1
CASSQARTGGTEAFF
TGTGCCAGCAGCCAAGCAAGGACAGGTGGCACTGAAGCTTTCTTT
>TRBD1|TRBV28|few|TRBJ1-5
CASSFRTGGLVQPQHF
TGTGCCAGCAGTTTTCGAACAGGGGGCTTGGTTCAGCCCCAGCATTTT
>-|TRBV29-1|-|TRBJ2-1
CSVGSSWGYEQFF
TGCAGCGTTGGGTCCTCCTGGGGGTATGAGCAGTTCTTC
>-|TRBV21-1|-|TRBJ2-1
CASSKAERNSYNGQFF
TGTGCCAGCAGCAAAGCTGAAAGGAACTCCTACAATGGGCAGTTCTTC
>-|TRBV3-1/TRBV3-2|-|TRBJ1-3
CASSPGVLGNTIYF
TGTGCCAGCAGCCCAGGAGTTCTTGGAAACACCATATATTTT
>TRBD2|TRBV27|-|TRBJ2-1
CASSSGLAGQDLINEQFF
TGTGCCAGCAGTTCGGGACTAGCGGGACAAGATCTGATCAATGAGCAGTTCTTC
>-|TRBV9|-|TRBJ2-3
CAGDGTESTDTQYF
TGTGCCGGAGACGGGACGGAGAGCACAGATACGCAGTATTTT
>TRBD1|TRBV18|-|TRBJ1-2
CASSRQGEYTF
TGTGCCAGCTCTCGACAGGGGGAGTACACCTTC
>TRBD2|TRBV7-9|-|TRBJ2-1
CASSFGTSGGASLQFF
TGTGCCAGCAGCTTCGGGACTAGCGGGGGGGCCTCACTGCAGTTCTTC
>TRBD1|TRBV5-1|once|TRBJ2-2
CASSGQGETGELFF
TGCGCCAGCTCCGGACAGGGTGAGACCGGGGAGCTGTTTTTT
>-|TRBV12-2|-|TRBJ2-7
CASRFASGEQYF
TGTGCAAGTCGCTTCGCTTCGGGGGAGCAGTACTTC